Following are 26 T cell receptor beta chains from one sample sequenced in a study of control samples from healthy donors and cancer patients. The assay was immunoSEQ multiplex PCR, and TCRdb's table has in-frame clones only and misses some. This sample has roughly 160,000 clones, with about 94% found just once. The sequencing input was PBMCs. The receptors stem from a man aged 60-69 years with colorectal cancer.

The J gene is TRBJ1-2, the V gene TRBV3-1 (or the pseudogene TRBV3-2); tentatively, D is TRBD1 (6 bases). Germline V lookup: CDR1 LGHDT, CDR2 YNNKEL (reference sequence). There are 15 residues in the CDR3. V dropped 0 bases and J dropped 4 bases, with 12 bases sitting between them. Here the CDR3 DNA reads TGTGCCAGCAGCCAAGATCAGGGGCACCCCTATGGCTACACCTTC. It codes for CASSQDQGHPYGYTF.

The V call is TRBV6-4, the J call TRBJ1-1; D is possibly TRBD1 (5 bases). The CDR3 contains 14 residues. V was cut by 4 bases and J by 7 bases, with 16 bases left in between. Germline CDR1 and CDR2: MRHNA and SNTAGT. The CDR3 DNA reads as TGTGCCAGCAGTGTAACGGGGACCTCGAGTGAAGCTTTCTTT. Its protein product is CASSVTGTSSEAFF.

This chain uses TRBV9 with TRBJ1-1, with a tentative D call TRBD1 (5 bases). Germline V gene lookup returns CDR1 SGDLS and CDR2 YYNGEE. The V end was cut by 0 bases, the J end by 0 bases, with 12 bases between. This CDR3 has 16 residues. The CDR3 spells CASSVATGRMNTEAFF. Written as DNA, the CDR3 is TGTGCCAGCAGCGTAGCTACAGGACGGATGAACACTGAAGCTTTCTTT.

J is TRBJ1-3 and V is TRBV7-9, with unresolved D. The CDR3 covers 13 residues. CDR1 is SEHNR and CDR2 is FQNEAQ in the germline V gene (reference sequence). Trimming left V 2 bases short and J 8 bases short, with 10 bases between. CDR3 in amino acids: CASSLLQDHTIYF. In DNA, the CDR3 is TGTGCCAGCAGCTTATTGCAGGACCACACCATATATTTT.

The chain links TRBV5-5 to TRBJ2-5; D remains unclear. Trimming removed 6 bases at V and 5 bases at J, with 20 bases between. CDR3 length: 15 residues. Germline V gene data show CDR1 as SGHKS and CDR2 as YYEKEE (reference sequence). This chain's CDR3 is CASNPIVGLGETQYF. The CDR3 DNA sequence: TGTGCCAGCAACCCAATCGTAGGGCTCGGGGAGACCCAGTACTTC.

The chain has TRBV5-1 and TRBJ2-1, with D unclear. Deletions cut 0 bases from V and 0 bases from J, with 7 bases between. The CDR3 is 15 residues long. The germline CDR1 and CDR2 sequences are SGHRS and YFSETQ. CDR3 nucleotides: TGCGCCAGCAGCTTGGAACTTCTCTCCTACAATGAGCAGTTCTTC. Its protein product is CASSLELLSYNEQFF.

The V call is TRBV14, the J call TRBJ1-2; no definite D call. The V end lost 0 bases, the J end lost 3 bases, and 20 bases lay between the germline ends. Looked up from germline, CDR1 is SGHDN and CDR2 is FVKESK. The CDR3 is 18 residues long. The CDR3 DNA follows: TGTGCCAGCAGCCAAGACGTTCGGAATACCGACTTCTACTATGGCTACACCTTC. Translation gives CASSQDVRNTDFYYGYTF.

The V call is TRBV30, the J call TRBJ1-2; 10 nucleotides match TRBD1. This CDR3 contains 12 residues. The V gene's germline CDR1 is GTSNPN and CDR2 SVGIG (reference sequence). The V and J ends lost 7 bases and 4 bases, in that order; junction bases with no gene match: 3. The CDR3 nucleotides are TGTGCCTTGACAGGGGGCGGCTATGGCTACACCTTC. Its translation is CALTGGGYGYTF.

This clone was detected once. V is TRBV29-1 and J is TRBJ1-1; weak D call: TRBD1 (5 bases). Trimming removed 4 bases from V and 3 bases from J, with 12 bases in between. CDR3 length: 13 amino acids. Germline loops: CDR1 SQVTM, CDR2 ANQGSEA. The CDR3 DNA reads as TGCAGCGTTGCGGGGGTCTGGGACACTGAAGCTTTCTTT. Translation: CSVAGVWDTEAFF.

CDR3 in amino acids: CASSGTGMEKLFF. CDR3 coding DNA: TGTGCCAGCAGTGGGACAGGGATGGAAAAACTGTTTTTT. This chain uses TRBV5-4 with TRBJ1-4, with 9 nucleotides matching TRBD1. CDR3 length: 13 residues. V lost 5 bases and J lost 8; bases outside the gene matches: 4. Per the germline V gene, CDR1 is SGHNT and CDR2 is YYREEE (reference sequence). The full variable domain, rest sourced from reference TRBV5-4 and TRBJ1-4, is ETGVTQSPTHLIKTRGQQVTLRCSSQSGHNTVSWYQQALGQGPQFIFQYYREEENGRGNFPPRFSGLQFPNYSSELNVNALELDDSALYLCASSGTGMEKLFFGSGTQLSVL.

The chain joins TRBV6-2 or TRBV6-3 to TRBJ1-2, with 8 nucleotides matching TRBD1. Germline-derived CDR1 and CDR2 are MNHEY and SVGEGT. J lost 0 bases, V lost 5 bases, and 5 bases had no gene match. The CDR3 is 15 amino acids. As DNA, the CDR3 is TGTGCCAGCAGTCCACGGGACAGGCCTAACTATGGCTACACCTTC. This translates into CASSPRDRPNYGYTF.

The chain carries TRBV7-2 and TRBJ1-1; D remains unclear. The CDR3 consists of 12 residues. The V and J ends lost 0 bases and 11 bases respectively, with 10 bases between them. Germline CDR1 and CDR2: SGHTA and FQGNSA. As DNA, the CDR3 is TGTGCCAGCAGCTTAGCTGGGAACTCGGCTTTCTTT. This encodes CASSLAGNSAFF.

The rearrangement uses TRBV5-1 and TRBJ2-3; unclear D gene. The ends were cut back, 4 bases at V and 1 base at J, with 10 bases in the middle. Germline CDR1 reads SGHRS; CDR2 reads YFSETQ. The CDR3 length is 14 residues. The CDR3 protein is CASSPGPGTDTQYF. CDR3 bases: TGCGCCAGCAGCCCAGGACCCGGCACAGATACGCAGTATTTT.

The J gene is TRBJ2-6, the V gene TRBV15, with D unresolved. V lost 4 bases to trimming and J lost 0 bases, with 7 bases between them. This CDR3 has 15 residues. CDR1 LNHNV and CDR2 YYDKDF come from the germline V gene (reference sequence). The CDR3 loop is CATSKPGSGANVLTF. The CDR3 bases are TGTGCCACCAGCAAGCCGGGCTCTGGGGCCAACGTCCTGACTTTC.

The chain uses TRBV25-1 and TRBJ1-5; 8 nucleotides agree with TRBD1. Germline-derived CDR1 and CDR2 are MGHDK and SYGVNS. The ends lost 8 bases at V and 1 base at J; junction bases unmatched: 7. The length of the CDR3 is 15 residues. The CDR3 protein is CASARGQWSNQPQHF. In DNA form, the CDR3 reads TGTGCCAGCGCCAGGGGGCAATGGAGCAATCAGCCCCAGCATTTT.

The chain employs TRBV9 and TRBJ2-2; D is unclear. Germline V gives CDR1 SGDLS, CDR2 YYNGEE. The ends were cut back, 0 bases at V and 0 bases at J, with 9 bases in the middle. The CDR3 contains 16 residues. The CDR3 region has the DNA TGTGCCAGCAGCGTAGGGGGTCATGCGAACACCGGGGAGCTGTTTTTT. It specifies CASSVGGHANTGELFF.

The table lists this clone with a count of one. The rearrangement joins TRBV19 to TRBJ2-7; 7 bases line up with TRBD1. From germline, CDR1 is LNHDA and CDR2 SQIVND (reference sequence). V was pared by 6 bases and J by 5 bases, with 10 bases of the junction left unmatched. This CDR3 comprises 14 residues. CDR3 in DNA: TGTGCCAGTAGAAAGACAGGGTTTACCCACGAGCAGTACTTC. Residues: CASRKTGFTHEQYF.

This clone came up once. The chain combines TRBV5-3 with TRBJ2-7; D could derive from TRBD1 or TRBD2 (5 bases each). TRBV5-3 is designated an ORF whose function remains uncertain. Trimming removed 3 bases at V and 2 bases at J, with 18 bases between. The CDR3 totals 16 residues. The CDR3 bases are TGTGCCAGAAGCTCGGGACCGGACCGTAGGGCCTACGAGCAGTACTTC. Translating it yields CARSSGPDRRAYEQYF.

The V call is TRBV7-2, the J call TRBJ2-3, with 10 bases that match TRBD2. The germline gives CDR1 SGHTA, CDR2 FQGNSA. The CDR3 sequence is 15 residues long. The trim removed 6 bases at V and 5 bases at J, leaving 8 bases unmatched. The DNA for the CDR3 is TGTGCCAGCAGGCGAACTAGCGGGGTCGGAGATACGCAGTATTTT. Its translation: CASRRTSGVGDTQYF.

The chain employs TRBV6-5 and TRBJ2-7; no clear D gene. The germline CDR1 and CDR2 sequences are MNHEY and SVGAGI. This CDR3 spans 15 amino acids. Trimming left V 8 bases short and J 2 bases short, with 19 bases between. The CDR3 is CASSLGTARTYEQYF. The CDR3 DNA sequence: TGTGCCAGCTCGTTGGGTACGGCCAGAACCTACGAGCAGTACTTC.

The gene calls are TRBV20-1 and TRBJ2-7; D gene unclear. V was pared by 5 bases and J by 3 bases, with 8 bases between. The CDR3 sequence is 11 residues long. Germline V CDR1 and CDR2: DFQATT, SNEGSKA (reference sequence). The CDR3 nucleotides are TGCAGTGCTTCCCCCAGCTACGAGCAGTACTTC. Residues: CSASPSYEQYF.

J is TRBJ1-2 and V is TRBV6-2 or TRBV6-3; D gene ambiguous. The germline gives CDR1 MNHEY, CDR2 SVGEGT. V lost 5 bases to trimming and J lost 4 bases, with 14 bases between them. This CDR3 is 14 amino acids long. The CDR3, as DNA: TGTGCCAGCAGTGTCCTGCCCCCTGTCTATGGCTACACCTTC. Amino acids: CASSVLPPVYGYTF.

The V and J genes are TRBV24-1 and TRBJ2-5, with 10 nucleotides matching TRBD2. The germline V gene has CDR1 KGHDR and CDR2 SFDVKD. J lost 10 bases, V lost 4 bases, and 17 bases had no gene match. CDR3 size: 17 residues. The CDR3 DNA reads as TGTGCCACCAGTGAACCCGGGACTAGCGCTGAGAGGAGCCGCCAGTACTTC. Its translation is CATSEPGTSAERSRQYF.

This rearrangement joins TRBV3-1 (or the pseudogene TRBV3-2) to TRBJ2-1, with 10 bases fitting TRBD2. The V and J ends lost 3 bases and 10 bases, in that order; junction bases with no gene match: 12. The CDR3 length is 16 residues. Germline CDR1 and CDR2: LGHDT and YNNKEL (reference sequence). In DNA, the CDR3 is TGTGCCAGCAGCCACGCGGACCAGCGGGGGGGCGGGGAGCAGTTCTTC. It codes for CASSHADQRGGGEQFF.

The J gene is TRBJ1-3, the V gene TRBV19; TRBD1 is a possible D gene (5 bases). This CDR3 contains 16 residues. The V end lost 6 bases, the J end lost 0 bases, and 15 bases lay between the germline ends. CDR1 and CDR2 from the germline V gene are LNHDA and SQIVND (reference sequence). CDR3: CASSPLPTASGNTIYF. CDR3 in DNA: TGTGCCAGTAGCCCCCTTCCGACAGCCTCTGGAAACACCATATATTTT.

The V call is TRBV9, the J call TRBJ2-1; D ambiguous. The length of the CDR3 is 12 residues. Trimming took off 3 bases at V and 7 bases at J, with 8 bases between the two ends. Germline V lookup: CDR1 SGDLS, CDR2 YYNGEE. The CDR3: CASSAELNEQFF. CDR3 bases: TGTGCCAGCAGCGCGGAGTTGAATGAGCAGTTCTTC.